These 7 T cell receptor beta chains were all obtained from the same sample, sequenced in a study of T cell repertoires in cytomegalovirus infection. TCRdb processed the reads anew with MiXCR; each CDR3 protein has one entry. The sample carries hundreds of thousands of distinct CDR3 sequences, about a sixth recorded once. Sequenced: PBMCs. These TCRs come from a human donor in good health (CMV status not recorded). Some clones in this sample may be carry-over from other donors' samples.

V gene TRBV7-6 combines with J gene TRBJ2-5, with 9 nucleotides matching TRBD2. J was trimmed by 0 bases and V by 3 bases; bases with no gene match: 8. CDR3 length: 17 residues. Germline V gene sequence: CDR1 SGHVS, CDR2 FNYEAQ. The CDR3 loop is CASSFSRGGLHQETQYF. CDR3 in DNA: TGTGCCAGCAGCTTCTCGCGGGGGGGCCTCCACCAAGAGACCCAGTACTTC.

This clonotype came up a few times. The rearrangement joins TRBV20-1 to TRBJ1-1, with no clear D. The germline V and J ends were trimmed by 3 bases and 1 base, with 6 bases remaining between them. The CDR3 is 12 amino acids. Germline assignment: CDR1 DFQATT and CDR2 SNEGSKA (reference sequence). CDR3 sequence: CSARDPNTEAFF. In DNA form, the CDR3 reads TGCAGTGCTAGGGACCCGAACACTGAAGCTTTCTTT.

The V call is TRBV24-1, the J call TRBJ2-1, with TRBD2 identical over 7 bases. The CDR3 consists of 19 residues. Looked up from germline, CDR1 is KGHDR and CDR2 is SFDVKD. V was pared by 4 bases and J by 4 bases, with 18 bases of the junction left unmatched. CDR3 residues: CATSDAGRTTQGSYNEQFF. The CDR3 nucleotides are TGTGCCACCAGTGACGCCGGGAGGACTACCCAGGGTTCATACAATGAGCAGTTCTTC.

This clonotype occurred many times. The V call is TRBV10-3, the J call TRBJ1-3; D is undetermined. CDR1 and CDR2 from the germline V gene are ENHRY and SYGVKD. The V end lost 6 bases, the J end lost 0 bases, and 9 bases lay between the germline ends. This CDR3 has 14 residues. CDR3 in DNA: TGTGCCATCAGCGACGGTTCCTCTGGAAACACCATATATTTT. Translating it yields CAISDGSSGNTIYF.

The rearrangement joins TRBV4-2 to TRBJ2-7, with TRBD1 as a possible D gene (6 bases). The CDR3 loop spans 14 amino acids. V lost 1 base to trimming and J lost 1 base, with 8 bases between them. CDR1 LGHNA and CDR2 YNFKEQ come from the germline V gene. For the CDR3, the DNA is TGTGCCAGCAGCCAAGGCGGACAGTCCTACGAGCAGTACTTC. Its protein is CASSQGGQSYEQYF.

Comments on this clonotype: Germline is not matched at one junction end, which may reflect a read error. This chain joins TRBV28 and TRBJ2-5; D is uncertain. The CDR3 is 13 residues long. In germline, CDR1 is MDHEN, CDR2 SYDVKM. The DNA of the CDR3 is TGTGCCAGCAGTCCATCGGTCCCAGAGGCCCAGTACTTC. Translation gives CASSPSVPEAQYF.

This clonotype was found once. The chain combines TRBV19 with TRBJ1-6; D gene uncertain. V was trimmed by 7 bases and J by 8 bases, leaving 12 bases between them. Germline CDR1 is LNHDA and CDR2 is SQIVND (reference sequence). This CDR3 comprises 13 residues. CDR3 residues: CASTAAAYSPLHF. DNA for the CDR3: TGTGCCAGTACTGCGGCGGCGTATTCACCCCTCCACTTT.